This TCR beta chain was identified during a study of metastatic and nonmetastatic thyroid tumors. Study-wide context: Repertoire comparison spanned blood and tumor or nodule tissue of malignant and benign thyroid patients. Overall study results and limits: Reported TCR beta diversity, measured in blood and tumor, was significantly higher for malignant thyroid tumors than for benign nodules.

TCRdb used MiXCR to call clones anew from the PCR reads. The sample has tens of thousands of clones, less than 20% seen once; the top ten hold approximately 23%. In regard to this clone: The antigen is undetermined. Other DNA sequences in this sample translate to the same CDR3.

Nobody among the patients had been given any treatment before thyroid surgery. Germline-derived CDR1 and CDR2 are SGHNT and YYREEE (reference sequence). This CDR3 spans 15 amino acids. Trimming cost V 4 bases and J 2 bases, with 12 bases left between them. Sequencing input: blood. The receptor was isolated from a female donor with papillary thyroid cancer or a benign thyroid nodule (not recorded which). Some clones in this sample may be carry-over from other donors' samples. The V gene is TRBV5-4, the J gene TRBJ2-2; TRBD2 is a possible D gene (6 bases). The CDR3 loop is CASSPGGANTGELFF. DNA of the CDR3: TGTGCCAGCAGCCCTGGAGGGGCAAACACCGGGGAGCTGTTTTTT.